This TCR beta chain emerged from a study of blood T cell repertoires in COVID-19 (TCRdb year 2020). At the level of the whole study: Samples covering the acute and convalescent phases of COVID-19 were provided by collaborators in the United States, Italy and Spain. The material from the prospective study consisted of cDNA or gDNA derived from T cells, B-cell-depleted T cells, or PBMCs. Deeply sampled blood TCRbeta repertoires from subjects exposed to, actively infected with, or recovered from COVID-19 were included in the dataset. A freely available public database, intended as a resource for researchers studying the immune response to SARS-CoV-2, is where the repertoires were released. Samples were obtained from the ongoing ImmuneRACE study (first 160 participants) and from 1,254 subjects provided by 6 global collaborators. A de-identified subject ID, COVID-19 status, age in years and sex were almost always included in the sample metadata. Where HLA class I and class II types were available, the types were taken from metadata supplied by the sample provider, not from assay-based typing. Findings and caveats that apply to the study as a whole: Clinical and demographic metadata were provided uncurated, with the amount varying by source and participant.

The immunoSEQ Assay, a bias-controlled multiplex PCR, was used to amplify TCRbeta CDR3 regions from genomic DNA. As for how the authors treated the data: The number of nucleated cells in each sample was estimated by amplification of reference gene primers within the assay. To quantify the absolute abundance of each unique TCRbeta CDR3 rearrangement, sequence reads were collapsed and filtered. Productive Simpson clonality was computed per sample as the square root of Simpson's diversity index over productive rearrangements. In its TCRdb copy, this immuneACCESS table keeps in-frame sequences only and misses some clones. Where compared with another copy, unresolved V genes explain less than half of these, and the others have no known cause. That table is the source of V, J and clone size, and D and trimming were worked out from the DNA. A total of 60,000 to 80,000 clones appear in this sample, around 88% of them only once. The top ten hold roughly 6.7% of the sample.

As regards this clone: Its antigen remains unidentified. One base away there is no much larger clone; base qualities are not given.

The collaborating institutions used their own protocols to collect whole blood in K2EDTA tubes. For TCRbeta analysis, collaborators shipped samples as frozen whole blood, isolated PBMCs, or DNA extracted from either of those sample types. Clipping removes 6 bases from V and 4 bases from J, with 3 as the unmatched junction base count. As encoded in the germline V gene, CDR1 is MNHEY while CDR2 is SVGAGI. There are 14 amino acids in the CDR3, from cysteine to phenylalanine inclusive. This entry keeps only the CDR3 DNA: 42 bases, framed from base 1. The TCR comes from a woman aged 65 to 85 with acute or convalescent COVID-19. Sequenced material: peripheral blood. The rearranged chain carries TRBV6-5 and TRBJ1-4, and 9 bases in between align with TRBD1. The DNA sequence reads TGTGCCAGCAGAAGACAGGGGGTTAATGAAAAACTGTTTTTT. This encodes CASRRQGVNEKLFF.